This T cell receptor (beta chain) comes out of a study of shared clonotypes between healthy human individuals. The protocol was immunoSEQ multiplex PCR, while the TCRdb copy is restricted to in-frame clones and leaves out a portion. The sample holds 850,000 to 1,100,000 clones, about 80% seen once. V was clipped by 1 base and J by 3 bases, with 10 bases between them. The CDR3 extends over 15 amino acids. In germline, CDR1 is MGHRA, CDR2 YSYEKL. Study conclusions and caveats: Relative to clonotypes present in all four donors, those not shared had lower generation probabilities.

With regard to this clone: Its specificity is unknown.

The chain employs TRBV4-1 and TRBJ1-5, with unresolved D. This clonotype was obtained from a man between 18 and 35 years old in good health. Some clones in this sample may be carry-over from other donors' samples. Source material: memory CD4+ T cells from PBMCs. Subset here: CD45RA-negative fraction. CDR3 residues: CASSQVYGPNQPQHF. The CDR3 DNA sequence: TGCGCCAGCAGCCAAGTGTACGGGCCCAATCAGCCCCAGCATTTT.